The 21 T cell receptor beta chains listed next were all sequenced from one sample in a study of Graves' ophthalmopathy and Graves' hyperthyroidism. RNA transcripts were the template, and TCR beta CDR3 regions were amplified from them. Second-round multiplex PCR came after first-round RT-PCR with HTBI primers. MiXCR, applied by TCRdb to the multiplex PCR reads, yields one record per CDR3 protein. The sample yields 650,000 to 800,000 distinct CDR3 sequences, about 38% seen once. Sequences were obtained from peripheral blood. These receptor sequences come from an adult man with Graves' ophthalmopathy.

This chain joins TRBV30 and TRBJ2-5; no firm D call. V was shortened by 1 base and J by 0 bases, with 9 bases between the two germline ends. Germline lookup yields CDR1 GTSNPN and CDR2 SVGIG (reference sequence). The CDR3 loop spans 14 amino acids. The CDR3 is CAWSETRDQETQYF. The CDR3 bases are TGTGCCTGGAGTGAGACCCGGGACCAAGAGACCCAGTACTTC.

This clonotype was detected ten times or more. The rearrangement joins TRBV19 to TRBJ1-6; 9 bases are shared with TRBD1. The trim removed 9 bases at V and 1 base at J, leaving 4 bases unmatched. From germline, CDR1 is LNHDA and CDR2 SQIVND (reference sequence). The CDR3 is made up of 15 amino acids. The CDR3 loop is CASNRGRSYNSPLHF. As DNA, the CDR3 is TGTGCCAGCAACAGGGGGCGATCCTATAATTCACCCCTCCACTTT.

In this sample, this clonotype turned up a few times. This chain joins TRBV9 and TRBJ2-6; 10 positions agree with TRBD1. J was trimmed by 3 bases and V by 5 bases; bases with no gene match: 11. The CDR3 has 18 residues. The germline V gene has CDR1 SGDLS and CDR2 YYNGEE. In DNA form, the CDR3 reads TGTGCCAGCAGTTTCTCCGGGACAGGGGCAGTTGGGGCCAACGTCCTGACTTTC. Amino acids: CASSFSGTGAVGANVLTF. Using reference TRBV9 and TRBJ2-6 for the parts outside the CDR3, the full variable domain is DSGVTQTPKHLITATGQRVTLRCSPRSGDLSVYWYQQSLDQGLQFLIQYYNGEERAKGNILERFSAQQFPDLHSELNLSSLELGDSALYFCASSFSGTGAVGANVLTFGAGSRLTVL.

This clonotype was found once. This CDR3 is missing its conserved last phenylalanine or tryptophan, likely due to a read error. The rearrangement joins TRBV29-1 to TRBJ2-7, with TRBD1 matching 8 bases. The germline gives CDR1 SQVTM, CDR2 ANQGSEA. This CDR3 has 12 amino acids. With 4 bases clipped from V and 3 bases from J, the junction kept 2 bases outside the gene matches. For the CDR3, the DNA is TGCAGCGTTGGGACAGGGCACTACGAGCAGTACCTC. It specifies CSVGTGHYEQYL.

This clonotype has just a few counts. The rearrangement uses TRBV27 and TRBJ2-7, with D hard to call. This CDR3 region has 13 residues. Trimming took 0 bases from V and 6 from J, leaving 9 bases between them. Looked up from germline, CDR1 is MNHEY and CDR2 is SMNVEV (reference sequence). The CDR3 sequence is CASSLSSSSEQYF. The DNA for the CDR3 is TGTGCCAGCAGTTTATCGAGTAGCTCCGAGCAGTACTTC.

This clonotype was counted at least ten times. The chain has TRBV10-3 and TRBJ2-5, with D possibly TRBD1 on 6 matching bases. Deletions cut 10 bases from V and 5 bases from J, with 20 bases between. CDR1 is ENHRY, CDR2 SYGVKD, per germline. The CDR3 extends over 14 amino acids. In DNA, the CDR3 is TGTGCCAGCAGCCAGACAGGAGTTGAGGAGACCCAGTACTTC. It encodes CASSQTGVEETQYF.

This clonotype was recorded at least ten times. The chain employs TRBV7-9 and TRBJ2-7; the D is unclear. The germline gives CDR1 SEHNR, CDR2 FQNEAQ (reference sequence). The CDR3 covers 16 residues. Trimming removed 4 bases from V and 2 bases from J, with 18 bases in between. The CDR3 bases are TGTGCCAGCAGCTCTTCTGTCTCCCGGCGGCCCTACGAGCAGTACTTC. Translation gives CASSSSVSRRPYEQYF.

As to this clonotype: Since the CDR3 does not end with the conserved phenylalanine or tryptophan, this likely comes from a read error. The chain employs TRBV7-8 and TRBJ2-5, with 12 bases that match TRBD2. The V and J ends lost 1 base and 2 bases, in that order; junction bases with no gene match: 5. In germline, CDR1 is SGHVS, CDR2 FQNEAQ. This CDR3 comprises 17 residues. The CDR3 loop reads CASSLGGLAGPQETQYC. In DNA, the CDR3 is TGTGCCAGCAGCTTAGGCGGACTAGCGGGGCCGCAAGAGACCCAGTACTGC.

The rearrangement uses TRBV10-3 and TRBJ1-2; 9 positions agree with TRBD1. CDR1 is ENHRY and CDR2 is SYGVKD in the germline V gene. Trimming cost V 8 bases and J 7 bases; bases outside gene matches: 8. CDR3 length: 13 residues. The CDR3 protein is CAIPGTGLSGYTF. The CDR3, as DNA: TGTGCCATCCCCGGGACAGGGCTCTCTGGCTACACCTTC.

This clonotype was counted at least ten times. This chain joins TRBV5-6 and TRBJ1-6; TRBD1 aligns across 9 bases. The CDR3 contains 14 residues. In germline, CDR1 is SGHDT, CDR2 YYEEEE. The V and J ends lost 6 bases and 7 bases, in that order; junction bases with no gene match: 5. DNA for the CDR3: TGTGCCAGCACGGAAGGACAGGGGAATTCACCCCTCCACTTT. It specifies CASTEGQGNSPLHF.

Details on this clonotype: The junction shows a germline mismatch at one end, possibly a read error. V and J are TRBV10-3 and TRBJ2-7; 9 positions match TRBD2. The V gene's germline CDR1 is ENHRY and CDR2 SYGVKD. The CDR3 runs 15 residues. The CDR3 bases are TGTGCCAGCAGTCCTCTTGGTAGCGGGGGAGCCGAGCAGTACTTC. This translates into CASSPLGSGGAEQYF.

Comments on this clonotype: Since no conserved phenylalanine or tryptophan closes the CDR3, a read error is the likely cause. The DNA is left out, because the CDR3 cannot be placed on it with certainty; the CDR3 is given as TCRdb lists it. The chain links TRBV9 to TRBJ1-6; the table's D call of TRBD1 was not tested on the DNA. Germline V lookup: CDR1 SGDLS, CDR2 YYNGEE. The CDR3 has 11 amino acids, counting both end residues. This CDR3 is CASSAPPPLTG.

The V and J genes are TRBV30 and TRBJ1-2, with unresolved D. CDR3 length: 12 amino acids. V lost 4 bases to trimming and J lost 4 bases, with 10 bases between them. Per germline, CDR1 GTSNPN and CDR2 SVGIG (reference sequence). The CDR3 DNA reads TGTGCCTGGAAAAGAACTACCTATGGCTACACCTTC. It is translated as CAWKRTTYGYTF.

On this clonotype itself: A much bigger clone sits one base away, suggesting this may be a read error. The chain uses TRBV10-3 and TRBJ1-6, with D uncertain. V dropped 5 bases and J dropped 5 bases, with 16 bases sitting between them. The CDR3 is 16 residues long. CDR1 and CDR2 from the germline V gene are ENHRY and SYGVKD. Written as DNA, the CDR3 is TGTGCCATCAGTTACGCCCGAGACGGCCATAATTCACCCCTCCACTTT. Translating gives CAISYARDGHNSPLHF.

V usage is TRBV2 and J usage is TRBJ1-4; 8 bases align to TRBD1. The CDR3 is 17 residues long. V gave up 6 bases and J gave up 7 bases; unmatched junction bases: 16. Germline CDR1 and CDR2: SNHLY and FYNNEI. CDR3 DNA sequence: TGTGCCAGCAGCCTCCTTAATCCGACAGGGGCGGGTGAAAAACTGTTTTTT. Amino acid sequence: CASSLLNPTGAGEKLFF.

For this clonotype: A junction boundary mismatches the germline segment, possibly from a read error. This sequence joins TRBV4-3 and TRBJ1-1; D is ambiguous. Germline lookup yields CDR1 LGHNA and CDR2 YSLEER. The length of the CDR3 is 13 residues. CDR3 nucleotides: TGTGCCAGCAGCCAAGGGTCTTACACTGAAGCTTTCTTT. This sequence encodes CASSQGSYTEAFF.

To note about this clonotype: One end of the junction is discordant with germline, which a read error may explain. This chain connects TRBV13 to TRBJ1-6; TRBD1 is a possible D gene (5 bases). Germline CDR1 reads PRHDT; CDR2 reads FYEKMQ (reference sequence). The CDR3 extends over 15 amino acids. CDR3 loop: CASSHPGGGNSPLHF. The CDR3 region has the DNA TGCGCCAGCAGCCATCCTGGGGGGGGAAATTCACCCCTCCACTTT.

The genes are TRBV5-5 and TRBJ2-7, with D possibly being TRBD1 (7 bases). The CDR3 is 15 amino acids. Trimming shortened V by 3 bases and J by 6 bases, and 19 bases separated the two germline ends. Germline V CDR1 and CDR2: SGHKS, YYEKEE (reference sequence). As DNA, the CDR3 is TGTGCCAGCAGCTCCAGTTCAGGGGGGTTTAGCGAGCAGTACTTC. Translating gives CASSSSSGGFSEQYF.

This clonotype was seen repeatedly, ten times or more. This chain uses TRBV7-2 with TRBJ2-7; weak D call: TRBD1 (6 bases). Per germline, CDR1 SGHTA and CDR2 FQGNSA. The V and J ends lost 2 bases and 2 bases respectively, with 13 bases between them. CDR3 length: 15 residues. The CDR3 DNA reads as TGTGCCAGCAGCTTAAGTTCCAGGGGTCCCTACGAGCAGTACTTC. Its translation: CASSLSSRGPYEQYF.

This clonotype was observed once. The chain couples TRBV5-4 to TRBJ2-2; a possible D gene is TRBD2 (6 bases). Trimming stripped 4 bases from V and 6 bases from J, with 13 bases between. The germline CDR1 and CDR2 sequences are SGHNT and YYREEE (reference sequence). This CDR3 contains 14 residues. The CDR3 coding sequence is TGTGCCAGCAGCCTGGGACTTCACGCCGGGGAGCTGTTTTTT. Its protein is CASSLGLHAGELFF.

This clonotype was recorded at least ten times. The chain couples TRBV15 to TRBJ1-2; D perhaps matches TRBD1 (5 bases). The CDR3 runs to 15 residues. Germline assignment: CDR1 LNHNV and CDR2 YYDKDF (reference sequence). The V and J ends lost 1 base and 3 bases respectively, with 12 bases between them. The CDR3 here is CATSRVGRDDYGYTF. The CDR3 DNA sequence: TGTGCCACCAGCAGAGTGGGCAGGGACGACTATGGCTACACCTTC.